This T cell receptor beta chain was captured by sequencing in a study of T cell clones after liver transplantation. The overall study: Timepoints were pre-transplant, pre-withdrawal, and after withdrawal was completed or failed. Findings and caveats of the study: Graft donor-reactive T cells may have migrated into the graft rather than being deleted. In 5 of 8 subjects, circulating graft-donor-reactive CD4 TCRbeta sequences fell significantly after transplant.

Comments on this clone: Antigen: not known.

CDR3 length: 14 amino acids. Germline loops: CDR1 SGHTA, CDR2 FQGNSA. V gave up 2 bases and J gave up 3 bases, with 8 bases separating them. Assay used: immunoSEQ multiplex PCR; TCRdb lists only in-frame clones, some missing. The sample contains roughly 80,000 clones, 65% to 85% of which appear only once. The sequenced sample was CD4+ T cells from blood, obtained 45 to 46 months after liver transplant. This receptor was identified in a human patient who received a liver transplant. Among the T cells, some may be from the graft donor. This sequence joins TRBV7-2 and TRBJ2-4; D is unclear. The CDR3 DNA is TGTGCCAGCAGCTTATTGGCAGACAAAAACATTCAGTACTTC. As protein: CASSLLADKNIQYF.